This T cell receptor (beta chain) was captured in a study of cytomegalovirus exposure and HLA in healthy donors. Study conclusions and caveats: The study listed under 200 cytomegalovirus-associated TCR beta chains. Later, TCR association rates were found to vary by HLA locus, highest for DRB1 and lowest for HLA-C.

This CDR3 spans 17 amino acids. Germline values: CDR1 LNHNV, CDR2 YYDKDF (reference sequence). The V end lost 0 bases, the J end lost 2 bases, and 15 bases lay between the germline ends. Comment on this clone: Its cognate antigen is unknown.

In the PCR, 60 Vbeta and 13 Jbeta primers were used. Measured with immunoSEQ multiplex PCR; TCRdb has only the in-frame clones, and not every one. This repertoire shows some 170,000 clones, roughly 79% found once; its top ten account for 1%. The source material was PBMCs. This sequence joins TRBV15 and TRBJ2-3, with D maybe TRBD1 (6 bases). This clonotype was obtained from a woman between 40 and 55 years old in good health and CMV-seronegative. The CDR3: CATSREGQSSYTDTQYF. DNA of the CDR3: TGTGCCACCAGCAGAGAAGGACAGTCTTCCTACACAGATACGCAGTATTTT. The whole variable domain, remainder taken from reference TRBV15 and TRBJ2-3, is DAMVIQNPRYQVTQFGKPVTLSCSQTLNHNVMYWYQQKSSQAPKLLFHYYDKDFNNEADTPDNFQSRRPNTSFCFLDIRSPGLGDTAMYLCATSREGQSSYTDTQYFGPGTRLTVL.